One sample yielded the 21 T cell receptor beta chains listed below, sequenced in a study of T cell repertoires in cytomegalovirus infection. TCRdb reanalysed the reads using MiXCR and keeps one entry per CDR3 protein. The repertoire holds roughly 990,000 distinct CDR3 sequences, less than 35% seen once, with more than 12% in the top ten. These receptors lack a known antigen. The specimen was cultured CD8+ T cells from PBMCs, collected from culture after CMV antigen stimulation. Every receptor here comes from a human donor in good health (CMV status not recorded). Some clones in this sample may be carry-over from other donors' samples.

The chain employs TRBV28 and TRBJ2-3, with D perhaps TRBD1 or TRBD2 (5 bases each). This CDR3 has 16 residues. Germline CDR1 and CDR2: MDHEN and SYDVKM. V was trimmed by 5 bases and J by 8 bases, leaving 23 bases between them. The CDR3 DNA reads TGTGCCAGCAGTCCCCCGGGCCCAGGTGGGGCGGGTACGCAGTATTTT. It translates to CASSPPGPGGAGTQYF.

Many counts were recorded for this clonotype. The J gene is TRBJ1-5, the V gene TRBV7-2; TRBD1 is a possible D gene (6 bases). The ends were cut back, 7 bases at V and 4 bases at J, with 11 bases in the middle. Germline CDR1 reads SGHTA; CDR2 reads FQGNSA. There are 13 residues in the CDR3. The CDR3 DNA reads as TGTGCCAGCACTCAGGGGAGGAATCAGCCCCAGCATTTT. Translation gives CASTQGRNQPQHF. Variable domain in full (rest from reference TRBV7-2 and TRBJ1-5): GAGVSQSPSNKVTEKGKDVELRCDPISGHTALYWYRQSLGQGLEFLIYFQGNSAPDKSGLPSDRFSAERTGGSVSTLTIQRTQQEDSAVYLCASTQGRNQPQHFGDGTRLSIL.

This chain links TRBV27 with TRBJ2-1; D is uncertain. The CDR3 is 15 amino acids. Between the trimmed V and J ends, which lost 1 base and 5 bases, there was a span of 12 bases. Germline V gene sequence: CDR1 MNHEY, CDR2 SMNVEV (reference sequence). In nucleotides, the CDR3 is TGTGCCAGCAGTTTATTCGGTATGAATAACAATGAGCAGTTCTTC. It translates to CASSLFGMNNNEQFF.

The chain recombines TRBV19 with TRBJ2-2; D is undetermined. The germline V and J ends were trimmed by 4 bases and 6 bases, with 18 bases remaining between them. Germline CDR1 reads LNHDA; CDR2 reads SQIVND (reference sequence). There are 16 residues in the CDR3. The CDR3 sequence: CASSTDVKGRAGELFF. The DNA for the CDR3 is TGTGCCAGTAGTACCGACGTTAAGGGTCGGGCCGGGGAGCTGTTTTTT.

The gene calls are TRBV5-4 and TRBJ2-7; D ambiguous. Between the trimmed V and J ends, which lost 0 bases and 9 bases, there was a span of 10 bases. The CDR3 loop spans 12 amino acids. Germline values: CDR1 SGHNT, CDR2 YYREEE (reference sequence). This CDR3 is CASSLDGSWQYF. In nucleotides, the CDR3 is TGTGCCAGCAGCTTGGATGGATCCTGGCAGTACTTC.

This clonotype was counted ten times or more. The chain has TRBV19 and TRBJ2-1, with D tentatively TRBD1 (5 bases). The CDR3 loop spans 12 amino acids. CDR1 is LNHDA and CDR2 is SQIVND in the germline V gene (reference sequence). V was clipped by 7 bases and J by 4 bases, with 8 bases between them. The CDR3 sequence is CASMGPYNEQFF. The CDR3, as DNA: TGTGCCAGTATGGGGCCTTACAATGAGCAGTTCTTC.

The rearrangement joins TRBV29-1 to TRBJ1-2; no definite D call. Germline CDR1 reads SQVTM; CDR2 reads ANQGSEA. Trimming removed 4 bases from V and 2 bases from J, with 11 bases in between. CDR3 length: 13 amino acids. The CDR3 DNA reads TGCAGCGTTGGTTCAGCGGACAACTATGGCTACACCTTC. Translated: CSVGSADNYGYTF.

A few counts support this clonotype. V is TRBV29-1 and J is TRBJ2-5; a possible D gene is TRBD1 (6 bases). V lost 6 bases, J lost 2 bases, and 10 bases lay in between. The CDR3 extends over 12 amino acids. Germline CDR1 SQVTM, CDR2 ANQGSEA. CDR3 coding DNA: TGCAGCGTCGAAACAGGGCAAGAGACCCAGTACTTC. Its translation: CSVETGQETQYF.

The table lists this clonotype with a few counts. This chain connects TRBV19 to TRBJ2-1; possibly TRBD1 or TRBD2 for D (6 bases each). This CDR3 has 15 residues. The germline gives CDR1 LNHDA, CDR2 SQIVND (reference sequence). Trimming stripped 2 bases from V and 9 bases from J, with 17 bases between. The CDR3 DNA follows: TGTGCCAGTAGTATATTCCCGGGGGAAGGGGGTGAGCAGTTCTTC. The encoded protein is CASSIFPGEGGEQFF.

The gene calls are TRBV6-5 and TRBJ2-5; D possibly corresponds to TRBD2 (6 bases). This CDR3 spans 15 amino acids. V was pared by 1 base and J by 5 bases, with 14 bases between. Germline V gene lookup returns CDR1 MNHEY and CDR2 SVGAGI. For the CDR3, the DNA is TGTGCCAGCAGTTACTTCACTAGCCCCGGGGAGACCCAGTACTTC. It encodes CASSYFTSPGETQYF.

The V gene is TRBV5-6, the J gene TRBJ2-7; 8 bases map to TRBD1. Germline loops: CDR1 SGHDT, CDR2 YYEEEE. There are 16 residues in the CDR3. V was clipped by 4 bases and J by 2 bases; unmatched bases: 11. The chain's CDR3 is CASSKFGTGGAYEQYF. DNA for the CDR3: TGTGCCAGCAGCAAATTCGGAACAGGGGGAGCCTACGAGCAGTACTTC.

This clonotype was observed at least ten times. The chain's CDR3 is CASSEDSYGYTF. In DNA, the CDR3 is TGTGCCAGCTCTGAGGACAGCTATGGCTACACCTTC. The J gene is TRBJ1-2, the V gene TRBV28, with a possible D match to TRBD1 (6 bases). V lost 8 bases, J lost 4 bases, and 11 bases lay in between. Germline V gene data show CDR1 as MDHEN and CDR2 as SYDVKM. CDR3 length equals 12 residues.

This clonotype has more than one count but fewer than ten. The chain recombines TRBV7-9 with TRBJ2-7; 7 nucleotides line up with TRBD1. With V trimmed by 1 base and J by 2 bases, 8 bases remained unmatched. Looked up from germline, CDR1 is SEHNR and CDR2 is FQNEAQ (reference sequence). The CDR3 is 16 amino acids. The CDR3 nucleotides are TGTGCCAGCAGCTTAGGACCGGGACAGCCTACCTACGAGCAGTACTTC. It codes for CASSLGPGQPTYEQYF.

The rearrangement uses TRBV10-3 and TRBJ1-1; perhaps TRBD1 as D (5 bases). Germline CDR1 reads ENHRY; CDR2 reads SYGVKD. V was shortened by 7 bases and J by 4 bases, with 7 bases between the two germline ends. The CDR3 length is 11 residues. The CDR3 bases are TGTGCCATCAATCAGGGCACTGAAGCTTTCTTT. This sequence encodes CAINQGTEAFF.

The CDR3 nucleotides are TGTGCCAGCAGTTTAAGCTGGGACAGTGGTGGGAATGAGCAGTTCTTC. This translates into CASSLSWDSGGNEQFF. The chain couples TRBV12-3 or TRBV12-4 to TRBJ2-1; 7 bases fit TRBD1. The CDR3 is 16 amino acids. The V segment lost 2 bases and the J segment 7 bases; nucleotides outside the gene matches: 11.

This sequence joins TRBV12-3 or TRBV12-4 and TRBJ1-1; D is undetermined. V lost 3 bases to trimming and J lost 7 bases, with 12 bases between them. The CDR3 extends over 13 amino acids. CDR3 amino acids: CASSFRVRDEAFF. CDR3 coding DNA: TGTGCCAGCAGTTTTCGGGTGAGAGATGAAGCTTTCTTT.

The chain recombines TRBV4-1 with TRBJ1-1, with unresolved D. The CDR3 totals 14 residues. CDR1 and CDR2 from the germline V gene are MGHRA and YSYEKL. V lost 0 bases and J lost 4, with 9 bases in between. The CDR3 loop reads CASSQEGGSTEAFF. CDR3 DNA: TGCGCCAGCAGCCAAGAGGGTGGTTCCACTGAAGCTTTCTTT.

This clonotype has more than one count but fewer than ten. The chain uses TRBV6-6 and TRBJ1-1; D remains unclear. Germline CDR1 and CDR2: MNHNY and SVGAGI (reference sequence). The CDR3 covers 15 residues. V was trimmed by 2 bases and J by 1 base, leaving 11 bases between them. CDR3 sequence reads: CASSYGNEGNTEAFF. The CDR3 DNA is TGTGCCAGCAGTTACGGGAACGAGGGGAACACTGAAGCTTTCTTT.

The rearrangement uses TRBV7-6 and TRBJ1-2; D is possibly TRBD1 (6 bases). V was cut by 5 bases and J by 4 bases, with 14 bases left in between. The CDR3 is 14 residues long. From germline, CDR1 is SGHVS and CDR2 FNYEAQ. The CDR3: CASSPYRDTYGYTF. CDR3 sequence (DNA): TGTGCCAGCAGCCCCTACCGGGACACCTATGGCTACACCTTC.

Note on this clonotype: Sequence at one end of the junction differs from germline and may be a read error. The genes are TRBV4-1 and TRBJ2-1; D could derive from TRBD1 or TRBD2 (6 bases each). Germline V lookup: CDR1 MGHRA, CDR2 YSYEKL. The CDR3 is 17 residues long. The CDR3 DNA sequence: TGCGCCAGCAACCAAGACCCTGGGCCGGGGGCCGGGAATGAGCAGTTCTTC. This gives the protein CASNQDPGPGAGNEQFF.

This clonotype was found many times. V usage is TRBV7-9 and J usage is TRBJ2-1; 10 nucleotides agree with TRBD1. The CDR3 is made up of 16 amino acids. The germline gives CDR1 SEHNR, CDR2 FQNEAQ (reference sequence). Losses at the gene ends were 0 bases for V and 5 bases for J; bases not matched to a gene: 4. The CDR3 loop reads CASSLAQGTGDNEQFF. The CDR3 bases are TGTGCCAGCAGCTTAGCCCAGGGGACAGGGGACAATGAGCAGTTCTTC. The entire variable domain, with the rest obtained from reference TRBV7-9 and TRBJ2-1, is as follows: DTGVSQNPRHKITKRGQNVTFRCDPISEHNRLYWYRQTLGQGPEFLTYFQNEAQLEKSRLLSDRFSAERPKGSFSTLEIQRTEQGDSAMYLCASSLAQGTGDNEQFFGPGTRLTVL.